This is a list of T cell receptor beta chains from one sample in a study of blood T cells in healthy people across ages. One entry per CDR3 protein, called by TCRdb with MiXCR from the 5' RACE reads. The sample shows around 700,000 distinct CDR3 sequences, around 25% of them seen only once. These records were also assigned to another study, of T cells of mothers and their children.

Sequencing was carried out using blood. The receptor source for this set is a boy between 10 and 17 years old in good health. The conserved cysteine and the conserved F or W are not part of the CDR3 here.

>-|TRBV20-1
SARDRDSGTYEQY
>TRBJ2-5|TRBV6-1
ASSAGTVETQY
>TRBJ2-5|TRBV2
ASRDPSSETQY
>TRBJ2-1|TRBV28
ASIGELLSYNEQF
>TRBJ1-2|TRBV7-9
ASSTEDQRYT
>TRBJ2-3|TRBV28
TSSSPGLTDTQY
>TRBJ1-4|TRBV28
ASSTATNEKLF
>TRBJ2-5|TRBV27
ASRTGLGETQY
>TRBJ2-5|TRBV5-1
ASSSRTSGGMKGETQY
>TRBJ1-6|TRBV6-5
ASKTGWDSPLH
>-|TRBV29-1
SAGDGSYEQY
>-|TRBV27
ASIGGGDYNEQF
>TRBJ2-7|TRBV3-1
ASSHGTSGNYEQY
>TRBJ2-1|TRBV6-2/TRBV6-3
ATALPSAGANEQF
>TRBJ1-4|TRBV6-5
ASSYFGGTGEKLF
>TRBJ1-2|TRBV3-1
ASSQGGTGGVYGYT
>TRBJ2-1|TRBV29-1
SVEDRETEVSHEQF
>TRBJ1-1|TRBV27
ASRSGPSEAF
>TRBJ2-7|TRBV10-3
AIAGLGDSYEQY
>-|TRBV19
ASSAGREQY
>-|TRBV4-3
ASSQGSRGATEQY
>TRBJ2-2|TRBV3-1
ASSQVLSQGDTGELF
>-|TRBV6-2/TRBV6-3
ASSFTVDGQF
>TRBJ2-7|TRBV11-2
ASSEVREGI
>TRBJ1-3|TRBV12-5
ASGLVSTGASGNTIY
>TRBJ2-3|TRBV20-1
SARRGTSGNTDTQY
>TRBJ2-7|TRBV20-1
SARDRSGRAHEQY
>TRBJ1-4|TRBV6-5
ASKGPGSLEKLF
>-|TRBV18
ASSPSGGVSEQY
>-|TRBV19
ASKDRALGHEQY